This TCR beta chain was identified during a study of graft-versus-host responses after intestinal transplantation. Overall study: Each transplant was multivisceral, liver-intestinal, or isolated intestinal. Recipients uniformly received anti-thymocyte globulin induction, followed by tacrolimus and steroids for around 3 years. Study findings and constraints: Early post-transplant HvG declines tracked with peak circulating GvH clone levels.

Sequencing was performed with immunoSEQ multiplex PCR; in TCRdb, only in-frame clones are kept and a portion is missing. This sample has roughly 89,000 clones, with around nine tenths found just once. This clone was observed once. The antigen remains undetermined. The clonotype comes from a human donor who received an intestinal transplant. The specimen was unstimulated CD4+ T cells sorted from spleen or lymph node cells, collected before intestinal transplant.

CDR3 in amino acids: CASKVGTIRGNTEAFF. The CDR3 DNA reads as TGTGCCAGCAAAGTTGGGACAATCCGAGGGAACACTGAAGCTTTCTTT. V gene TRBV5-8 combines with J gene TRBJ1-1; TRBD1 is a possible D gene (6 bases). This CDR3 region has 16 residues. Germline V CDR1 and CDR2: SGHTS, YDEGEE. V was pared by 6 bases and J by 1 base, with 19 bases between.